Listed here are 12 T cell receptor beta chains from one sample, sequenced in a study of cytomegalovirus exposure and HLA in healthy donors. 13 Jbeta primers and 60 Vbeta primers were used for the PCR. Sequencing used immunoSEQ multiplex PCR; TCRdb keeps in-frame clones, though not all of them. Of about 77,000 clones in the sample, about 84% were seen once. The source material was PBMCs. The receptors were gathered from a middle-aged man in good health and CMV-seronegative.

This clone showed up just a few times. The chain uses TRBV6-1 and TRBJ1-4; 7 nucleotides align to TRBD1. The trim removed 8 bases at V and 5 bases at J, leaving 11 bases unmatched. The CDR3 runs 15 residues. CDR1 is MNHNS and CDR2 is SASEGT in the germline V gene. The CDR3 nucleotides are TGTGCCAGCGGGGAAGTGTCAGGGGGAAATGAAAAACTGTTTTTT. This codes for CASGEVSGGNEKLFF.

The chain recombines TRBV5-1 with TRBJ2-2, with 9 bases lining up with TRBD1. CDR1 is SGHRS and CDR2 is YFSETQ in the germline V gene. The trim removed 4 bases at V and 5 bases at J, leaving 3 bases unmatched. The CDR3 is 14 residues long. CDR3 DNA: TGCGCCAGCAGCCGGGACAGGGCGACCGGGGAGCTGTTTTTT. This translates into CASSRDRATGELFF.

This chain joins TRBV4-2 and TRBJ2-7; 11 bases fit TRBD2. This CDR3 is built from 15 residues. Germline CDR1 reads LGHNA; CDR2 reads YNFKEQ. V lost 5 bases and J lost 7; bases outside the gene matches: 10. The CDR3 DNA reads TGTGCCAGCAGCTCCGATAGCGGGGGGGGGTGGGAGCAGTACTTC. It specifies CASSSDSGGGWEQYF.

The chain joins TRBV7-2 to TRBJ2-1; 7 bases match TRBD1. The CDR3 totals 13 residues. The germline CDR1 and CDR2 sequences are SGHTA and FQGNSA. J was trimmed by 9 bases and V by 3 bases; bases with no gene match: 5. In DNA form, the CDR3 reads TGTGCCAGCAGCTTGACAGGGTTGGCTGAGCAGTTCTTC. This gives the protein CASSLTGLAEQFF.

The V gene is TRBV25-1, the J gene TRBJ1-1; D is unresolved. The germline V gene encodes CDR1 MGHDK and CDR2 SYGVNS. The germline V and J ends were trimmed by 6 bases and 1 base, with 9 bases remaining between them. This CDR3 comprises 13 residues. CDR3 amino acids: CASSPRRNTEAFF. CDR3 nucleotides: TGTGCCAGCAGCCCTAGACGGAACACTGAAGCTTTCTTT.

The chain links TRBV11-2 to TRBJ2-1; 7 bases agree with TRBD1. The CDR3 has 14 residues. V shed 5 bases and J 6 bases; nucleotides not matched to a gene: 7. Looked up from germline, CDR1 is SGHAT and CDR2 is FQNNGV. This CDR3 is CASSSSRGSNEQFF. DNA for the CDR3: TGTGCCAGCAGCAGTAGCAGGGGGAGCAATGAGCAGTTCTTC.

CDR3 loop: CASSLPVLNTGELFF. The CDR3, as DNA: TGCGCCAGCAGCTTGCCGGTTTTGAACACCGGGGAGCTGTTTTTT. This rearrangement joins TRBV5-1 to TRBJ2-2; D gene uncertain. This CDR3 is 15 amino acids long. CDR1 SGHRS and CDR2 YFSETQ come from the germline V gene. The V and J ends lost 1 base and 1 base respectively, with 8 bases between them.

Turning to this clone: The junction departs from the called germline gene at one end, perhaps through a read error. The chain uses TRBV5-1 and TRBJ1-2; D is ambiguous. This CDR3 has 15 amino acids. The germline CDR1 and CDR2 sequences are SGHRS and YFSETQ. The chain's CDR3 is CASSLAAPANYGYPF. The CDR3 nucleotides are TGCGCCAGCAGCTTGGCGGCACCTGCTAACTATGGCTACCCCTTC.

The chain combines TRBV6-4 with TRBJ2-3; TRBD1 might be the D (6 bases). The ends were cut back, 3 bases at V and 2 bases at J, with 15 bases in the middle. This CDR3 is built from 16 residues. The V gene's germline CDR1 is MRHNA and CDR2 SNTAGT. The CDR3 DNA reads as TGTGCCAGCAGTGAGAGTGCAGGGGCGATCACAGATACGCAGTATTTT. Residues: CASSESAGAITDTQYF.

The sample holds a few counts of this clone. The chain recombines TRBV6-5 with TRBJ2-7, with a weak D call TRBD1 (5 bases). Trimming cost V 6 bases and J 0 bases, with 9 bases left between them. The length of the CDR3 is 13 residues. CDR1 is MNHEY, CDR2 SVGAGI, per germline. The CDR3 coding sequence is TGTGCCAGCAGATCAGGGCCCTCCTACGAGCAGTACTTC. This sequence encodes CASRSGPSYEQYF.

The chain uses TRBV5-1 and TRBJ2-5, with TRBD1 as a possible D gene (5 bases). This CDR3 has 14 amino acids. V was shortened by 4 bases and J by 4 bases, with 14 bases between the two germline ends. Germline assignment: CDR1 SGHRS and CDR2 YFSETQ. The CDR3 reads CASSPVGQGETQYF. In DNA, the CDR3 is TGCGCCAGCAGCCCGGTTGGGCAGGGAGAGACCCAGTACTTC. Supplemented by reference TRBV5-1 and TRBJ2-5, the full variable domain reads KAGVTQTPRYLIKTRGQQVTLSCSPISGHRSVSWYQQTPGQGLQFLFEYFSETQRNKGNFPGRFSGRQFSNSRSEMNVSTLELGDSALYLCASSPVGQGETQYFGPGTRLLVL.

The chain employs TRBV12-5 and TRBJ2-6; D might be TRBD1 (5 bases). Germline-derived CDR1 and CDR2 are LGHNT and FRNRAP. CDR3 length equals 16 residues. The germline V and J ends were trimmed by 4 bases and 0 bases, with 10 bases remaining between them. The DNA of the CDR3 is TGTGCTAGTGGTTCGACAGTGCTCTCTGGGGCCAACGTCCTGACTTTC. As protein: CASGSTVLSGANVLTF.